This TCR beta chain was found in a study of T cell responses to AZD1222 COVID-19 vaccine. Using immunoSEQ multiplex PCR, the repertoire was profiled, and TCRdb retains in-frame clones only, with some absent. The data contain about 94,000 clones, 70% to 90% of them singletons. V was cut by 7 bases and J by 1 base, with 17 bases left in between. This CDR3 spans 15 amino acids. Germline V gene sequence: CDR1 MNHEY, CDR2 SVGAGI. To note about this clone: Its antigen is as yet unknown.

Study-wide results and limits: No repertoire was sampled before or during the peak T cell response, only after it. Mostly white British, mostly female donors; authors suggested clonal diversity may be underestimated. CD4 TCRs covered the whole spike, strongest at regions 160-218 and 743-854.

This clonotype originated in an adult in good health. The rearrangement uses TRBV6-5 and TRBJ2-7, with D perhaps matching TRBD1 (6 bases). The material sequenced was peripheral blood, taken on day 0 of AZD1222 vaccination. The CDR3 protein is CASTRARGWSYEQYF. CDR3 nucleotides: TGTGCCAGCACTAGAGCCAGGGGTTGGTCCTACGAGCAGTACTTC.